The T cell receptor (beta chain) described here comes from a study of shared clonotypes between healthy human individuals. The repertoire was sequenced with immunoSEQ multiplex PCR; TCRdb's copy has only in-frame clones and lacks some. Counted here are over 1.5 million clones, roughly 98% occurring once; the ten biggest clones make up about 0.45%. On this clone: Its antigen is not known. Other nucleotide sequences from this sample produce the same CDR3.

Germline CDR1 reads SGHTA; CDR2 reads FQGTGA. The CDR3 is 15 amino acids. After removal of 5 bases from V and 0 bases from J, the junction contained 4 bases not matched to a gene. Within Nashville, Tennessee resided all donors, each a Caucasian adult. Study-wide points: Non-shared clonotypes had lower generation probabilities than clonotypes shared by all four sorted-subset donors. Researchers sampled only blood; tissue repertoires likely differ.

The chain combines TRBV7-3 with TRBJ2-1; TRBD2 matches 7 bases. The TCR was taken from a man younger than 45 in good health. The sequenced sample consisted of naive CD4+ T cells sorted from blood. Subset noted: CD45RA+ positively selected. CDR3 DNA sequence: TGTGCCAGCAGCCCTAGCGGAAGCTCCTACAATGAGCAGTTCTTC. Translating gives CASSPSGSSYNEQFF.